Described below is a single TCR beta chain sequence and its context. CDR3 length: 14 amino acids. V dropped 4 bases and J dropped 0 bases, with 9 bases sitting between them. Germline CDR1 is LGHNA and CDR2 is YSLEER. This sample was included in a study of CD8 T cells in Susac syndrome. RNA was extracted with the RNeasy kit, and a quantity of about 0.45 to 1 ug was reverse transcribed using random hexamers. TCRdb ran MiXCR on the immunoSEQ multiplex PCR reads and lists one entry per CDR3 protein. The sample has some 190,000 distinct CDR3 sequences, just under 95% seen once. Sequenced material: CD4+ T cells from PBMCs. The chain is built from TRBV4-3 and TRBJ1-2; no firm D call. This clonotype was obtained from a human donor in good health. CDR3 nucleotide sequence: TGCGCCAGCAGCCCCCTCCAAGCTAACTATGGCTACACCTTC. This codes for CASSPLQANYGYTF.